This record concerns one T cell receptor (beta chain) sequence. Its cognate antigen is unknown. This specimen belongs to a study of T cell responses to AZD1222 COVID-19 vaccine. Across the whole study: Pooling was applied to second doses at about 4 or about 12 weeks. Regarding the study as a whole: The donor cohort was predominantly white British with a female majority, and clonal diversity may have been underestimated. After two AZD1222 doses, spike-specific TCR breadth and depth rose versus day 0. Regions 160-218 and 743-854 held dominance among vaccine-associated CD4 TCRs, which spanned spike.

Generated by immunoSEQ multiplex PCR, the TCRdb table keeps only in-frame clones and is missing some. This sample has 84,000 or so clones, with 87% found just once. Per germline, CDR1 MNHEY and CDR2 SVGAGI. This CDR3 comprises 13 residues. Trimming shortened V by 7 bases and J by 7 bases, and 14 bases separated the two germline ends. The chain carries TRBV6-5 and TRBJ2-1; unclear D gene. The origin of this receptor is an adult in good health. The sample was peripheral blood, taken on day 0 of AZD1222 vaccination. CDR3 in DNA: TGTGCCAGCATATTCCGTATGGGGAATGAGCAGTTCTTC. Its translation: CASIFRMGNEQFF.